The 2 T cell receptor beta chains given below trace back to one sample, sequenced in a study of Ad26.COV2.S vaccination and SARS-CoV-2 variants. Treatment here: 19 received Ad26.COV2.S at low or high dose, single or two shots; roughly five received placebo; per-sample allocation not given. After the first vaccine or placebo injection, samples were drawn on day 63. Sequencing was performed with immunoSEQ multiplex PCR; in TCRdb, only in-frame clones are kept and a portion is missing. The profile shows about 410,000 clones, around 91% of them singletons. Here the sequenced sample was peripheral blood, taken in a trial of Ad26.COV2.S vaccine versus placebo. These receptors were taken from a person between 18 and 60 years old who received the Ad26.COV2.S COVID-19 vaccine or a placebo.

The V and J genes are TRBV4-1 and TRBJ2-5; the D call may be TRBD1 or TRBD2 (5 bases each). CDR3 length: 15 amino acids. V was pared by 1 base and J by 5 bases, with 14 bases between. CDR1 MGHRA and CDR2 YSYEKL come from the germline V gene. CDR3 sequence: CASSQGPGPTETQYF. Here the CDR3 DNA reads TGCGCCAGCAGCCAAGGTCCGGGACCCACTGAGACCCAGTACTTC.

The rearrangement joins TRBV6-5 to TRBJ1-2; a weak D match, TRBD1 (6 bases). The CDR3 contains 14 residues. Germline CDR1 MNHEY, CDR2 SVGAGI. The V end lost 6 bases, the J end lost 8 bases, and 19 bases lay between the germline ends. The CDR3 DNA reads TGTGCCAGCAGCTCGGGGAGGGGGATCGGGGGCTACACCTTC. Protein product: CASSSGRGIGGYTF.